Following are 23 T cell receptor beta chains from one sample sequenced in a study of immune evolution from preneoplasia to lung adenocarcinoma. Assay used: immunoSEQ multiplex PCR; TCRdb lists only in-frame clones, some missing. Of roughly 7,800 clones in the sample, 75% to 85% were seen once. Specimen: FFPE minimally invasive lung adenocarcinoma tissue. These receptors originate from a person in their 70s with lung adenocarcinoma.

This sequence joins TRBV29-1 and TRBJ2-3; no definite D call. In germline, CDR1 is SQVTM, CDR2 ANQGSEA. Trimming shortened V by 7 bases and J by 4 bases, and 9 bases separated the two germline ends. This CDR3 region has 11 residues. CDR3 protein: CSAYWADTQYF. Here the CDR3 DNA reads TGCAGCGCTTACTGGGCAGATACGCAGTATTTT.

This chain connects TRBV19 to TRBJ1-1; a possible D gene is TRBD1 (5 bases). The CDR3 sequence is 12 residues long. V was cut by 5 bases and J by 8 bases, with 12 bases left in between. Looked up from germline, CDR1 is LNHDA and CDR2 is SQIVND (reference sequence). CDR3 nucleotides: TGTGCCAGTAGTGTTCCAGGGACCGAAGCTTTCTTT. It specifies CASSVPGTEAFF.

The chain recombines TRBV11-2 with TRBJ2-7; TRBD2 matches at 8 bases. J lost 5 bases, V lost 0 bases, and 12 bases had no gene match. Germline-derived CDR1 and CDR2 are SGHAT and FQNNGV. The CDR3 has 17 amino acids. The CDR3 sequence: CASSLDIASGLNDEQYF. The CDR3 nucleotides are TGTGCCAGCAGCTTAGATATCGCTAGCGGGTTGAACGACGAGCAGTACTTC.

This chain uses TRBV11-3 with TRBJ1-1, with a tentative D call TRBD1 (6 bases). This CDR3 is built from 13 residues. V lost 7 bases, J lost 1 base, and 10 bases lay in between. Germline CDR1 and CDR2: SGHNT and YENEEA. The CDR3 spells CASKDRTNTEAFF. The CDR3 nucleotides read TGTGCCAGCAAAGACAGGACGAACACTGAAGCTTTCTTT. Complete variable domain (other parts from reference TRBV11-3 and TRBJ1-1): EAGVVQSPRYKIIEKKQPVAFWCNPISGHNTLYWYLQNLGQGPELLIRYENEEAVDDSQLPKDRFSAERLKGVDSTLKIQPAELGDSAVYLCASKDRTNTEAFFGQGTRLTVV.

The V call is TRBV27, the J call TRBJ1-1; D gene unclear. This CDR3 is built from 11 residues. Germline values: CDR1 MNHEY, CDR2 SMNVEV (reference sequence). V gave up 2 bases and J gave up 4 bases, with 2 bases separating them. The CDR3 is CASSLSTEAFF. DNA of the CDR3: TGTGCCAGCAGTTTAAGCACTGAAGCTTTCTTT.

The J gene is TRBJ2-1, the V gene TRBV7-2; 7 nucleotides line up with TRBD1. This CDR3 spans 15 amino acids. V was pared by 2 bases and J by 0 bases, with 1 base of the junction left unmatched. Germline V gives CDR1 SGHTA, CDR2 FQGNSA. CDR3: CASSLRTGSYNEQFF. The CDR3 region has the DNA TGTGCCAGCAGCTTAAGGACAGGCTCCTACAATGAGCAGTTCTTC.

The chain is built from TRBV10-2 and TRBJ1-3; no clear D. This CDR3 has 12 amino acids. The V gene lost 6 bases and the J gene lost 4 bases, with 7 bases spanning the gap. Germline-derived CDR1 and CDR2 are WSHSY and SAAADI. CDR3 sequence reads: CASREAGNTIYF. CDR3 DNA: TGCGCCAGCAGAGAGGCCGGAAACACCATATATTTT.

The chain couples TRBV30 to TRBJ1-4; D remains ambiguous. V was shortened by 3 bases and J by 8 bases, with 13 bases between the two germline ends. CDR1 is GTSNPN and CDR2 is SVGIG in the germline V gene (reference sequence). This CDR3 has 13 residues. The CDR3 DNA reads TGTGCCTGGAGGCCGAAGGATGAAGAAAAACTGTTTTTT. Translating gives CAWRPKDEEKLFF.

There are a few counts of this clone. The J gene is TRBJ2-2, the V gene TRBV5-1, with D perhaps given as TRBD1 or TRBD2 (5 bases each). Germline V gene sequence: CDR1 SGHRS, CDR2 YFSETQ. This CDR3 region has 15 residues. Trimming cost V 0 bases and J 4 bases, with 10 bases left between them. This chain's CDR3 is CASSLEPRGTGELFF. The CDR3 DNA follows: TGCGCCAGCAGCTTGGAACCGAGGGGCACCGGGGAGCTGTTTTTT.

The rearrangement uses TRBV12-5 and TRBJ1-1; 10 positions match TRBD1. The CDR3 contains 16 residues. With V trimmed by 4 bases and J by 4 bases, 9 bases remained unmatched. Germline assignment: CDR1 LGHNT and CDR2 FRNRAP. This chain's CDR3 is CASGWAGTGVGTEAFF. Written as DNA, the CDR3 is TGTGCTAGTGGTTGGGCCGGGACAGGGGTAGGCACTGAAGCTTTCTTT.

This clone was detected only once. The chain employs TRBV10-3 and TRBJ2-2, with TRBD1 identical over 9 bases. This CDR3 spans 18 amino acids. The germline gives CDR1 ENHRY, CDR2 SYGVKD. The ends lost 5 bases at V and 3 bases at J; junction bases unmatched: 13. The CDR3 loop reads CAISFSMRDREHTGELFF. The CDR3 DNA sequence: TGTGCCATCAGTTTCTCAATGAGGGACAGGGAGCACACCGGGGAGCTGTTTTTT.

The CDR3 loop reads CASRRTSSGNTIYF. The CDR3 DNA follows: TGTGCCAGCAGGCGGACAAGCTCTGGAAACACCATATATTTT. The J gene is TRBJ1-3, the V gene TRBV2; D is possibly TRBD1 (5 bases). V lost 6 bases and J lost 0, with 9 bases in between. The CDR3 is 14 amino acids. CDR1 is SNHLY and CDR2 is FYNNEI in the germline V gene.

This chain uses TRBV30 with TRBJ1-1, with D maybe TRBD1 (5 bases). This CDR3 region has 11 residues. Trimming removed 8 bases at V and 9 bases at J, with 16 bases between. Germline V gives CDR1 GTSNPN, CDR2 SVGIG (reference sequence). For the CDR3, the DNA is TGTGCCGGGGACGCGGGGCCCAAAGCTTTCTTT. It yields the protein CAGDAGPKAFF.

The chain couples TRBV10-2 to TRBJ2-7; D perhaps matches TRBD1 (6 bases). The CDR3 contains 13 residues. Germline lookup yields CDR1 WSHSY and CDR2 SAAADI. The germline V and J ends were trimmed by 5 bases and 6 bases, with 14 bases remaining between them. The CDR3 loop reads CASSPGARFEQYF. CDR3 nucleotides: TGCGCCAGCAGTCCAGGGGCGCGATTCGAGCAGTACTTC.

The chain is built from TRBV25-1 and TRBJ2-7; TRBD1 is a possible D gene (5 bases). The germline V gene encodes CDR1 MGHDK and CDR2 SYGVNS. This CDR3 has 16 amino acids. The germline V and J ends were trimmed by 0 bases and 3 bases, with 15 bases remaining between them. CDR3 in DNA: TGTGCCAGCAGTGAATACCCCCAGCAGGGCTGCTACGAGCAGTACTTC. It codes for CASSEYPQQGCYEQYF.

The chain joins TRBV29-1 to TRBJ1-3; D unresolved. Trimming stripped 4 bases from V and 3 bases from J, with 13 bases between. Germline CDR1 and CDR2: SQVTM and ANQGSEA. This CDR3 is built from 14 residues. The CDR3 sequence is CSVGESVGGNTIYF. Here the CDR3 DNA reads TGCAGCGTTGGTGAAAGTGTAGGTGGAAACACCATATATTTT.

A remark on this clone: Distinct nucleotide sequences in the sample also encode this CDR3. This chain joins TRBV30 and TRBJ2-7; D perhaps matches TRBD1 (5 bases). The CDR3 consists of 13 residues. Germline assignment: CDR1 GTSNPN and CDR2 SVGIG (reference sequence). The CDR3 DNA is TGTGCTTGGCGTGTGGCCCCCCAGGGAGAGCAGTACTTC. It translates to CAWRVAPQGEQYF.

The J gene is TRBJ2-4, the V gene TRBV7-2, with no clear D. Germline V gives CDR1 SGHTA, CDR2 FQGNSA. This CDR3 has 16 amino acids. V was pared by 1 base and J by 0 bases, with 10 bases between. The CDR3 nucleotides read TGTGCCAGCAGCTTAGAATTTGGTATAGCCAAAAACATTCAGTACTTC. Residues: CASSLEFGIAKNIQYF.

The chain has TRBV21-1 and TRBJ2-5; TRBD1 is the table's D call and was not checked against the DNA. TRBV21-1 counts as a pseudogene. This CDR3 has 15 residues. CDR3 in DNA: TGTGCCAGCAGCAAAGGAGGACAGATTAAAGAGACCCAGTACTTC. Its protein is CASSKGGQIKETQYF.

This clone was observed once. The chain uses TRBV29-1 and TRBJ1-4; no firm D call. The CDR3 is 12 residues long. Trimming left V 4 bases short and J 0 bases short, with 3 bases between. Germline CDR1 is SQVTM and CDR2 is ANQGSEA. CDR3 protein: CSVASTNEKLFF. Written as DNA, the CDR3 is TGCAGCGTTGCTTCAACTAATGAAAAACTGTTTTTT.

The V call is TRBV5-4, the J call TRBJ1-6; D possibly corresponds to TRBD1 (6 bases). The germline V gene has CDR1 SGHNT and CDR2 YYREEE (reference sequence). The V end was cut by 4 bases, the J end by 7 bases, with 15 bases between. This CDR3 has 15 amino acids. This CDR3 is CASSVQQGRNSPLHF. The CDR3 coding sequence is TGTGCCAGCAGCGTTCAACAGGGACGGAATTCACCCCTCCACTTT.

The CDR3 spells CASSQHLLRVGTGELFF. In DNA, the CDR3 is TGCGCCAGCAGCCAACATCTGTTACGGGTTGGAACCGGGGAGCTGTTTTTT. The chain couples TRBV4-1 to TRBJ2-2; D remains ambiguous. Germline assignment: CDR1 MGHRA and CDR2 YSYEKL. V lost 2 bases and J lost 5, with 18 bases in between. There are 17 residues in the CDR3.

The rearrangement links TRBV5-1 to TRBJ2-2; TRBD1 matches 9 bases. This CDR3 spans 18 amino acids. Germline CDR1 and CDR2: SGHRS and YFSETQ. The V and J ends lost 3 bases and 5 bases, in that order; junction bases with no gene match: 14. The CDR3 DNA sequence: TGCGCCAGCAGCTCCCGAGGTACCGGGACAGGGAATACCGGGGAGCTGTTTTTT. This codes for CASSSRGTGTGNTGELFF.